Listed below are T cell receptor beta chains from one sample, sequenced in a study of blood T cell repertoires in COVID-19. The table came from immunoSEQ multiplex PCR; TCRdb's copy has only in-frame clones and leaves some out. The table records some 83,000 clones, 84% of them present only once. Sequencing was carried out using peripheral blood. These receptors originate from a man between 45 and 60 years old with acute or convalescent COVID-19. Each CDR3 is given with its conserved first and last residue. The order of the fields is clone size, J gene, V gene, D gene, CDR3 DNA, CDR3 protein. A D gene is named only where the DNA matches it firmly. Clone sizes are given selectively: once, few, many, or a class where the clone is expanded.

NA	TRBJ1-2	TRBV28	TRBD1	TGTGCCAGCAGTACGGGACAGGGAGACTATGGCTACACCTTC	CASSTGQGDYGYTF
NA	TRBJ1-4	TRBV19	NA	TGTGCCAGTAGGAGGCCGGGAGCAACTAATGAAAAACTGTTTTTT	CASRRPGATNEKLFF
NA	TRBJ2-1	TRBV7-2	NA	TGTGCCAGCAGCTTAAACAGCAACCTCTACAATGAGCAGTTCTTC	CASSLNSNLYNEQFF
few	TRBJ2-6	TRBV4-3	NA	TGCGCCAGCAGCCAAGAATGGACATATCAGGCCGGGGCCAACGTCCTGACTTTC	CASSQEWTYQAGANVLTF
NA	TRBJ1-1	TRBV24-1	NA	TGTGCCACCAGTGATACAAGCAGGGGGAACACTGAAGCTTTCTTT	CATSDTSRGNTEAFF
NA	TRBJ2-1	TRBV24-1	TRBD1	TGTGCCACCAGTGCCATAGGCGGGACAGGGTCTTACAATGAGCAGTTCTTC	CATSAIGGTGSYNEQFF
NA	TRBJ1-5	TRBV28	NA	TGTGCCAGCAGTTTTGACTTCTCGAATCAGCCCCAGCATTTT	CASSFDFSNQPQHF
NA	TRBJ2-7	TRBV10-3	TRBD2	TGTGCCATCAGTGATAGCGGGAGCTCGTCTGACGAGCAGTACTTC	CAISDSGSSSDEQYF
NA	TRBJ2-4	TRBV3-1/TRBV3-2	TRBD2	TGTGCCAGCAGCCATCGGGGGGGAGCCAAAAACATTCAGTACTTC	CASSHRGGAKNIQYF
few	TRBJ1-5	TRBV6-6	NA	TGTGCCAGCAGTTACTCTGAGAGGGATCAGCCCCAGCATTTT	CASSYSERDQPQHF
NA	TRBJ1-1	TRBV5-4	TRBD1	TGTGCCAGCAGCCCTGGACAGGGTTCCACTGAAGCTTTCTTT	CASSPGQGSTEAFF
NA	TRBJ1-6	TRBV27	TRBD1	TGTGCCAGCAGTCTAGGGACAGTCTATAATTCACCCCTCCACTTT	CASSLGTVYNSPLHF
NA	TRBJ1-1	TRBV7-6	NA	TGTGCCAGCAGTCCAAAACGCTTCGGGGGGACTGAAGCTTTCTTT	CASSPKRFGGTEAFF
NA	TRBJ1-1	TRBV19	TRBD1	TGTGCCAGTAGTGAACAGGGGGCTTTTGGCACTGAAGCTTTCTTT	CASSEQGAFGTEAFF
NA	TRBJ1-1	TRBV6-5	NA	TGTGCCAGCAGTTCAAGACAGAACACTGAAGCTTTCTTT	CASSSRQNTEAFF
NA	TRBJ2-1	TRBV6-5	TRBD1	TGTGCCAGCACCGGGACAGGGGGGGGTAGGGAGCAGTTCTTC	CASTGTGGGREQFF
NA	TRBJ2-5	TRBV3-1/TRBV3-2	NA	TGTGCCAGCAGAAGGACTTGGGGGGGCGGTGGGGAGACCCAGTACTTC	CASRRTWGGGGETQYF
NA	TRBJ1-4	TRBV4-1	NA	TGCGCCAGCAGCCAAAGTGGCCAGGGTTTGGGCGAAAAACTGTTTTTT	CASSQSGQGLGEKLFF
NA	TRBJ2-5	TRBV5-1	TRBD2	TGCGCCAGCAGTCCTCTTCCTAGCGGGGGGACCAGGGGAGAGACCCAGTACTTC	CASSPLPSGGTRGETQYF
NA	TRBJ1-2	TRBV9	NA	TGTGCCAGCAGCGTAGCGGTAGGGGGAAGTGGCTACACCTTC	CASSVAVGGSGYTF
NA	TRBJ2-3	TRBV2	NA	TGTGCCAGCAGTCCCGTGGGTGGAGTAGCAGATACGCAGTATTTT	CASSPVGGVADTQYF
NA	TRBJ1-3	TRBV5-1	TRBD1	TGCGCCAGCAGCCCGACCGACAGGGACAAAAACACCATATATTTT	CASSPTDRDKNTIYF
NA	TRBJ2-1	TRBV2	NA	TGTGCCAGCAGTGAACAGGTCGGGATGTTCTTC	CASSEQVGMFF
NA	TRBJ1-4	TRBV7-9	NA	TGTGCCAGTGGGGGGGAGATTGAAAAACTGTTTTTT	CASGGEIEKLFF
NA	TRBJ2-1	TRBV5-1	TRBD1	TGCGCCAGCAGCTTAGGGACAGCCTACAATGAGCAGTTCTTC	CASSLGTAYNEQFF
NA	TRBJ2-3	TRBV19	TRBD1	TGTGCCAGTAGTCGACAGGGGACAGATACGCAGTATTTT	CASSRQGTDTQYF
NA	TRBJ2-7	TRBV10-2	TRBD1	TGCGCCAGCAGTAAGGGACAGAGCTACGAGCAGTACTTC	CASSKGQSYEQYF
NA	TRBJ2-1	TRBV28	NA	TGTGCCAGCACCCCCTTAGGGGATGAGAGGAATGAGCAGTTCTTC	CASTPLGDERNEQFF
NA	TRBJ1-5	TRBV27	NA	TGTGCCAGCAGTTCCGCGGCAGATCAGCCCCAGCATTTT	CASSSAADQPQHF
NA	TRBJ2-2	TRBV30	NA	TGTGCCTGGAGTGTAAAAGGGAGAATCACCGGGGAGCTGTTTTTT	CAWSVKGRITGELFF
NA	TRBJ1-1	TRBV11-2	NA	TGTGCCAGCAGCGCAGGGGCGCAGAACACTGAAGCTTTCTTT	CASSAGAQNTEAFF
once	TRBJ2-1	TRBV19	TRBD1	TGTGCCAGTAGTAGGGACAGGGATGTGAATGAGCAGTTCTTC	CASSRDRDVNEQFF
NA	TRBJ1-6	TRBV3-1/TRBV3-2	NA	TGTGCCAGCAGCCAAGATAGCAGGGTCAGCTCCTATAATTCACCCCTCCACTTT	CASSQDSRVSSYNSPLHF
NA	TRBJ2-7	TRBV28	NA	TGTGCCAGCAGTGCCCGCGCGGGGGAGCAGTACTTC	CASSARAGEQYF
once	TRBJ2-1	TRBV19	TRBD2	TGTGCCAGTAGCCCCATCCTAGCGGGAGGTTACAATGAGCAGTTCTTC	CASSPILAGGYNEQFF
NA	TRBJ2-7	TRBV20-1	NA	TGCAGTGCTAGTCCCCTTCGGGGCGGGACGGATACCTACGAGCAGTACTTC	CSASPLRGGTDTYEQYF
NA	TRBJ1-1	TRBV10-3	NA	TGTGCCATCAGTGAGTCGGGAGTATCTCCAATTGAAGCTTTCTTT	CAISESGVSPIEAFF
NA	TRBJ2-3	TRBV27	TRBD2	TGTGCCAGCAGTTTATTCTGGCGGGAGCTCCCAGATACGCAGTATTTT	CASSLFWRELPDTQYF
NA	TRBJ1-2	TRBV5-6	NA	TGTGCCAGCAGCTTGGTCGGCTATGGCTACACCTTC	CASSLVGYGYTF
NA	TRBJ2-1	TRBV7-2	NA	TGTGCCAGCAGACCGGGATTCTCCTACAATGAGCAGTTCTTC	CASRPGFSYNEQFF
NA	TRBJ1-5	TRBV18	NA	TGTGCCAGCTCACCCGCTAATGGGATGGGGGCGAATCAGCCCCAGCATTTT	CASSPANGMGANQPQHF
NA	TRBJ2-5	TRBV28	TRBD1	TGTGCCAGCAGTCGTCTCGGGACAGGGGACCAAGAGACCCAGTACTTC	CASSRLGTGDQETQYF
NA	TRBJ2-5	TRBV7-6	NA	TGTGCCAGCAGCTCAGTTGGGAGAGAGACCCAGTACTTC	CASSSVGRETQYF
NA	TRBJ2-1	TRBV9	NA	TGTGCCAGCAGCGTAGGCGACAATGAGCAGTTCTTC	CASSVGDNEQFF
once	TRBJ2-7	TRBV12-3/TRBV12-4	NA	TGTGCCAGCAGTTTATTGATGGCCGAGCAGTACTTC	CASSLLMAEQYF
NA	TRBJ2-3	TRBV4-1	NA	TGCGCCAGCAGCCTACGTAGCGGTTCTAGCACAGATACGCAGTATTTT	CASSLRSGSSTDTQYF
NA	TRBJ2-2	TRBV5-4	NA	TGTGCCAGCAGCTTCACTTTCACCGGGGAGCTGTTTTTT	CASSFTFTGELFF
NA	TRBJ1-3	TRBV4-2	NA	TGTGCCAGCAGCCAAGACAGGGATTCTGGAAACACCATATATTTT	CASSQDRDSGNTIYF
NA	TRBJ1-1	TRBV30	TRBD1	TGTGCCTGGAGTCAACAGGGGGACACTGAAGCTTTCTTT	CAWSQQGDTEAFF
NA	TRBJ1-1	TRBV5-1	NA	TGCGCCAGCCGACCGCAGGACAGAAGGAACACTGAAGCTTTCTTT	CASRPQDRRNTEAFF
NA	TRBJ2-2	TRBV11-3	TRBD1	TGTGCCAGCAGTCCCACAGGGGGGACCGGGGAGCTGTTTTTT	CASSPTGGTGELFF
NA	TRBJ2-1	TRBV6-5	TRBD1	TGTGCCAGCCACGGGACAGGGTACAATGAGCAGTTCTTC	CASHGTGYNEQFF